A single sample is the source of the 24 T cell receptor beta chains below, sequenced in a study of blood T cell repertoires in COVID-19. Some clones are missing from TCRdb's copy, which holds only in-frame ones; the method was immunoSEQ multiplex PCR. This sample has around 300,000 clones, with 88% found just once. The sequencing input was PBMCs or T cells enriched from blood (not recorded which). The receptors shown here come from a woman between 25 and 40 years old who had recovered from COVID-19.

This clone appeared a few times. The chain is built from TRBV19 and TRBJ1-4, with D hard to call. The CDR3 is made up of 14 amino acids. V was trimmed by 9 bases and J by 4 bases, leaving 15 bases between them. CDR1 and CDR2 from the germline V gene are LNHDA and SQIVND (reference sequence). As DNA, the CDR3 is TGTGCCAGCAACGGTCGGCGGATTAATGAAAAACTGTTTTTT. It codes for CASNGRRINEKLFF.

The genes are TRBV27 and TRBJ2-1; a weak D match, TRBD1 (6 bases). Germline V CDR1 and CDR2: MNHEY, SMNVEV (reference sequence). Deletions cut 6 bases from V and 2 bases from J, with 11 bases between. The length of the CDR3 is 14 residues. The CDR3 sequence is CASSQTGPYNEQFF. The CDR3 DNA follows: TGTGCCAGCAGCCAGACAGGCCCCTACAATGAGCAGTTCTTC.

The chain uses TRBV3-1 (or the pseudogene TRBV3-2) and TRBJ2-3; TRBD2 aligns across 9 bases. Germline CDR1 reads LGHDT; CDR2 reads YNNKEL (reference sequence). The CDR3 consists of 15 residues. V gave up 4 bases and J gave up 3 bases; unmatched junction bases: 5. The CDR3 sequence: CASSPLAGATDTQYF. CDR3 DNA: TGTGCCAGCAGCCCCTTAGCGGGGGCGACAGATACGCAGTATTTT.

The CDR3 here is CASSLEGLVNQPQHF. DNA of the CDR3: TGTGCCAGCAGCTTAGAAGGCCTAGTCAATCAGCCCCAGCATTTT. The genes are TRBV7-2 and TRBJ1-5, with D unresolved. Germline loops: CDR1 SGHTA, CDR2 FQGNSA. Trimming shortened V by 1 base and J by 3 bases, and 10 bases separated the two germline ends. This CDR3 has 15 amino acids.

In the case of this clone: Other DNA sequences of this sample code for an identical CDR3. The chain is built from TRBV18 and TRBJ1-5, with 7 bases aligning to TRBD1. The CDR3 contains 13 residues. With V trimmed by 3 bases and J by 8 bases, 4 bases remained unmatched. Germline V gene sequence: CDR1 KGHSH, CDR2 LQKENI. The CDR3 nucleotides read TGTGCCAGCTCACCCGACAGGGCCAAGCCCCAGCATTTT. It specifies CASSPDRAKPQHF.

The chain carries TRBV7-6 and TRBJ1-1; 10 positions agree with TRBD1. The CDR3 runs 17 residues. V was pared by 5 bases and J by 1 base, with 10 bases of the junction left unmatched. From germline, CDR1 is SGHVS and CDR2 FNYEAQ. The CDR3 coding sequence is TGTGCCAGCAGCCCCTTGGTTAGGACAGGGGGGAACACTGAAGCTTTCTTT. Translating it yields CASSPLVRTGGNTEAFF.

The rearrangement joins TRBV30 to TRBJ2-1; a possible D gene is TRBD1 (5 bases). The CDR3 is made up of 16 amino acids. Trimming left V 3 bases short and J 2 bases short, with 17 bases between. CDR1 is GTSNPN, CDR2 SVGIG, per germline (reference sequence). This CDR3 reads CAWSPDSIRTYNEQFF. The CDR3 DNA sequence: TGTGCCTGGAGCCCAGACAGTATTCGGACCTACAATGAGCAGTTCTTC.

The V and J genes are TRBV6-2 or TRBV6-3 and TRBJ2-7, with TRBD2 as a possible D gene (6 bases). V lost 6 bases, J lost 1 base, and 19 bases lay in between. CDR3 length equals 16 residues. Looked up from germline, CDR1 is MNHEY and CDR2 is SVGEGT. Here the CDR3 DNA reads TGTGCCAGCAGCCCGACCCCAGGAGGGGAGTCCTACGAGCAGTACTTC. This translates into CASSPTPGGESYEQYF.

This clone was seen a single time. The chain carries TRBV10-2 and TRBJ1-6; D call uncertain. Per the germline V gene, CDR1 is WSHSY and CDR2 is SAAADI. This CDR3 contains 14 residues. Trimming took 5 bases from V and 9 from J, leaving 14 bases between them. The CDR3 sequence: CASSSGELSSPLHF. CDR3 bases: TGCGCCAGCAGTTCCGGGGAATTGAGTTCACCCCTCCACTTT.

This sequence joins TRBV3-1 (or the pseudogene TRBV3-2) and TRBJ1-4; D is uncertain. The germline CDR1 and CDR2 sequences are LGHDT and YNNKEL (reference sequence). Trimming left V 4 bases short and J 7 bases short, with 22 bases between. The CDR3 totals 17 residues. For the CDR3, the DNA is TGTGCCAGCAGCCGATTAGGCGGCACCGCAAGTGGTGAAAAACTGTTTTTT. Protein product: CASSRLGGTASGEKLFF.

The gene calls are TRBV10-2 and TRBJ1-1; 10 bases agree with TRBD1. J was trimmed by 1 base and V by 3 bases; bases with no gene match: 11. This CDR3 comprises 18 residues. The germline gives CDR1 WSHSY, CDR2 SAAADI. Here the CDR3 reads CASSEWYRDRGRNTEAFF. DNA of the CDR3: TGCGCCAGCAGTGAATGGTATAGGGACAGGGGACGGAACACTGAAGCTTTCTTT.

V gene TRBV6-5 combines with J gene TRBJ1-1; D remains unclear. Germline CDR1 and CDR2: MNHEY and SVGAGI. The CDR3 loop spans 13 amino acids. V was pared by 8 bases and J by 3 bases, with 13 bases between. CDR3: CASPFARDTEAFF. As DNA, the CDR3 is TGTGCCAGCCCGTTCGCGCGAGACACTGAAGCTTTCTTT.

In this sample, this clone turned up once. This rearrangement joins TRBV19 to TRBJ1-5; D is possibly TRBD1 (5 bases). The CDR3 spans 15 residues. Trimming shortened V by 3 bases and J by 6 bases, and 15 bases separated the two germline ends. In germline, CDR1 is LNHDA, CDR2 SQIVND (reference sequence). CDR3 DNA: TGTGCCAGTAGTATTCGATGGGGCACGGGTCAGCCCCAGCATTTT. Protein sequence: CASSIRWGTGQPQHF.

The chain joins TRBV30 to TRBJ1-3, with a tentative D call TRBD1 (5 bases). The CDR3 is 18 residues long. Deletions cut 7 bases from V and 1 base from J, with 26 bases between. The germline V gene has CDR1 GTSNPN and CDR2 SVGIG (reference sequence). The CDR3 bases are TGTGCCTTCCGCCAAAGGCAGGGTGGCCTCCCGTCTGGAAACACCATATATTTT. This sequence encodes CAFRQRQGGLPSGNTIYF.

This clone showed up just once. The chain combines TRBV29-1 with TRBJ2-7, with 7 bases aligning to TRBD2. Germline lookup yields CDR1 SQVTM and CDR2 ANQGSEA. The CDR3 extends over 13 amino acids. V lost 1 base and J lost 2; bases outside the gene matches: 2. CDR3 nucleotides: TGCAGCGTTGAAGCTAGCGGACCCTACGAGCAGTACTTC. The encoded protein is CSVEASGPYEQYF.

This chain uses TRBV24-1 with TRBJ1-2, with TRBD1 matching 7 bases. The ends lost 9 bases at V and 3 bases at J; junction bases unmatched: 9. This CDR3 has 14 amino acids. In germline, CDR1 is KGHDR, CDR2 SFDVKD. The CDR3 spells CATAGGKGYYGYTF. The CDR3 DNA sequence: TGTGCCACCGCAGGGGGTAAAGGGTACTATGGCTACACCTTC.

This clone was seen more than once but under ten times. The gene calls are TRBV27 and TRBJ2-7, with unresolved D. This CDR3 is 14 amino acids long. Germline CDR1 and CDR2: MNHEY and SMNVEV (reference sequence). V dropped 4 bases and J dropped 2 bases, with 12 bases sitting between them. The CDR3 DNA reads TGTGCCAGCAGTTCATCACTAACTCCCTACGAGCAGTACTTC. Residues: CASSSSLTPYEQYF.

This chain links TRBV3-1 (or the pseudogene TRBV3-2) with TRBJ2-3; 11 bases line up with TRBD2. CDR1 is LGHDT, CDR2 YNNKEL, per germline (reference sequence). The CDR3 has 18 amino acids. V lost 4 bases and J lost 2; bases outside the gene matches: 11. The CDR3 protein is CASSRSTLAGAITDTQYF. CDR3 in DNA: TGTGCCAGCAGCCGATCCACACTAGCGGGGGCCATCACAGATACGCAGTATTTT.

For the CDR3, the DNA is TGTGCCTCCCGCAGGCCCACCTACAATGAGCAGTTCTTC. This encodes CASRRPTYNEQFF. The rearrangement joins TRBV2 to TRBJ2-1; no reliable D call. Trimming took 11 bases from V and 2 from J, leaving 13 bases between them. This CDR3 contains 13 residues. CDR1 and CDR2 (germline): SNHLY, FYNNEI.

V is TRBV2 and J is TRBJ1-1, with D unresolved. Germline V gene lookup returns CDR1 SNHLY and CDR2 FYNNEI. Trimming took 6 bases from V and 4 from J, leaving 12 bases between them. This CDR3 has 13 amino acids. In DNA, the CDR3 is TGTGCCAGCAGCGGTATCCCGAGCACTGAAGCTTTCTTT. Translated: CASSGIPSTEAFF.

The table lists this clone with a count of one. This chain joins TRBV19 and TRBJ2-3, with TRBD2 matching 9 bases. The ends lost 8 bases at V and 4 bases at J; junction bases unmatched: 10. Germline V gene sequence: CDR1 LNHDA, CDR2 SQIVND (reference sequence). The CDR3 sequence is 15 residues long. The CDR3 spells CASRYGAGGSDTQYF. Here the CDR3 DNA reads TGTGCCAGTCGATACGGAGCGGGGGGCTCAGATACGCAGTATTTT.

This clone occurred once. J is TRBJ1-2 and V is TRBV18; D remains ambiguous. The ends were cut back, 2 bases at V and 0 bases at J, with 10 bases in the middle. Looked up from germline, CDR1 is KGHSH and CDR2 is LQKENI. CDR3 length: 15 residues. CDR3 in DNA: TGTGCCAGCTCACCAGGGCCAGCAGCTAACTATGGCTACACCTTC. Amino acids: CASSPGPAANYGYTF.

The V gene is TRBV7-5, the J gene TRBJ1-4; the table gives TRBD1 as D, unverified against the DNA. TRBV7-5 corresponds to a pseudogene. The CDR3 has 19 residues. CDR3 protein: CARSPEGGRGRATNEKLFF. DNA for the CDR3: TGTGCCAGAAGCCCAGAAGGTGGCAGGGGTAGGGCAACTAATGAAAAACTGTTTTTT.

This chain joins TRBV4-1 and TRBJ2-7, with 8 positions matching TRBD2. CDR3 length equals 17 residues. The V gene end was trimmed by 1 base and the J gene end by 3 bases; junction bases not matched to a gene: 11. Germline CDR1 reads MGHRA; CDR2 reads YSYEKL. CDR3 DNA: TGCGCCAGCAGCCAAGTCTCCGACTCGGGGGGGGGCTACGAGCAGTACTTC. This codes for CASSQVSDSGGGYEQYF.